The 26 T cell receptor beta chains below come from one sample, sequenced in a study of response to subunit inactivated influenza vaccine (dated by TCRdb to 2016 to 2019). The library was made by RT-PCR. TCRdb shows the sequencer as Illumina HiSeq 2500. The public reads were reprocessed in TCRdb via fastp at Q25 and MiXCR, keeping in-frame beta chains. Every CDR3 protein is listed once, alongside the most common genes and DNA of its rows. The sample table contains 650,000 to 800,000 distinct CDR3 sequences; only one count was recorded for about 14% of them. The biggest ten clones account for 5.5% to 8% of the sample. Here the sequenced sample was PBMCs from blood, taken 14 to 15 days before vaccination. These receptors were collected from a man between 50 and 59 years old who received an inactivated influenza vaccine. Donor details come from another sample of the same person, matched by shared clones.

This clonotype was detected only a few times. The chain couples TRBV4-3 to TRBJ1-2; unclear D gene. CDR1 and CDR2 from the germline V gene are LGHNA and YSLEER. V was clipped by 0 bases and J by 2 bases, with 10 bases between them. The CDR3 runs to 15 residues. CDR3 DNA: TGCGCCAGCAGCCAAGATTGGCTAGGGAACTATGGCTACACCTTC. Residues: CASSQDWLGNYGYTF.

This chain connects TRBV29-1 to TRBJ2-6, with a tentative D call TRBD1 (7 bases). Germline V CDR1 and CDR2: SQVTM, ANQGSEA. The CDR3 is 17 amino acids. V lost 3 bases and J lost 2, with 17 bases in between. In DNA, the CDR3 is TGCAGCGTTGATGGGGCAGGGGGGTTGGCTGGGGCCAACGTCCTGACTTTC. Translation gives CSVDGAGGLAGANVLTF.

CDR3 in amino acids: CASRSGGRGNEQFF. The CDR3, as DNA: TGCGCCAGCAGAAGCGGGGGGAGAGGCAATGAGCAGTTCTTC. The chain has TRBV10-1 and TRBJ2-1, with 9 nucleotides matching TRBD2. The V gene's germline CDR1 is WNHNN and CDR2 SYGVQD (reference sequence). CDR3 length: 14 residues. V lost 6 bases to trimming and J lost 6 bases; unmatched junction nucleotides: 6.

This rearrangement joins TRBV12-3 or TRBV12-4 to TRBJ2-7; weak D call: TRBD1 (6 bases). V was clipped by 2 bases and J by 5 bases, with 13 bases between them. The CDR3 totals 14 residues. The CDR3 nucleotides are TGTGCCAGCAGTTTAAGAACAGGGCGGAACGAGCAGTACTTC. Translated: CASSLRTGRNEQYF.

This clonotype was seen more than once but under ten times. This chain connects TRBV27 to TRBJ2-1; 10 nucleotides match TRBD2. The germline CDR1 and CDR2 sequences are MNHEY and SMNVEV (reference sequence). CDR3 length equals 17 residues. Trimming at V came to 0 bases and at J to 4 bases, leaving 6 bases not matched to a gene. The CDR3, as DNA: TGTGCCAGCAGTTTATCGATACTAGCGGGGTTATACAATGAGCAGTTCTTC. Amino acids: CASSLSILAGLYNEQFF.

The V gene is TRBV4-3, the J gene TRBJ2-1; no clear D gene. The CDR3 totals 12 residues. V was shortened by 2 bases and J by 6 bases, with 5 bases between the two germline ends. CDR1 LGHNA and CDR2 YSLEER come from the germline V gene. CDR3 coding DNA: TGCGCCAGCAGCCAAAGAAGCAATGAGCAGTTCTTC. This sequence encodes CASSQRSNEQFF.

CDR3 nucleotide sequence: TGCAGTGCTAGGTCCGGTTCCTATAATTCACCCCTCCACTTT. Residues: CSARSGSYNSPLHF. The rearrangement links TRBV20-1 to TRBJ1-6; no clear D gene. V lost 3 bases, J lost 1 base, and 7 bases lay in between. CDR1 is DFQATT, CDR2 SNEGSKA, per germline (reference sequence). CDR3 length equals 14 residues.

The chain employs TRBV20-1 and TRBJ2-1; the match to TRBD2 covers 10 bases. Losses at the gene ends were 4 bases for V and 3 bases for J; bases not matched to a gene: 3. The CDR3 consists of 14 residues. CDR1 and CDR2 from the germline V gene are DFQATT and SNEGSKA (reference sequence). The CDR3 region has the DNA TGCAGTGCTACTAGCGGGAGCCTCTACAATGAGCAGTTCTTC. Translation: CSATSGSLYNEQFF.

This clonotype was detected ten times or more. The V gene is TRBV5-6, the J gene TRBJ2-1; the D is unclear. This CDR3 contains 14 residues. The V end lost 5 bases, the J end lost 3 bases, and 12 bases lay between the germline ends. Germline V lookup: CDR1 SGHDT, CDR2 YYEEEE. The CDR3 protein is CASRDPRGYNEQFF. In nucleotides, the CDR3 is TGTGCCAGCAGGGACCCTCGCGGCTACAATGAGCAGTTCTTC. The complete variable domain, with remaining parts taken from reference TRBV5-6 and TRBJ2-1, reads DAGVTQSPTHLIKTRGQQVTLRCSPKSGHDTVSWYQQALGQGPQFIFQYYEEEERQRGNFPDRFSGHQFPNYSSELNVNALLLGDSALYLCASRDPRGYNEQFFGPGTRLTVL.

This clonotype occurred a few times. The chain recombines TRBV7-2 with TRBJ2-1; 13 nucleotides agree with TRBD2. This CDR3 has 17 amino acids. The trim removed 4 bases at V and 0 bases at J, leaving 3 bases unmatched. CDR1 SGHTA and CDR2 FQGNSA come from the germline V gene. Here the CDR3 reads CASSWTSGGLSYNEQFF. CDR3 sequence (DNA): TGTGCCAGCAGCTGGACTAGCGGGGGCCTCTCCTACAATGAGCAGTTCTTC.

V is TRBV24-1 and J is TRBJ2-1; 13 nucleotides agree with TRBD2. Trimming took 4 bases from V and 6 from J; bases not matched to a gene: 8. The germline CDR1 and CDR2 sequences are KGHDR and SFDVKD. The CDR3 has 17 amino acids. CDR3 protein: CATSDAFTSGRANEQFF. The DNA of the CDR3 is TGTGCCACCAGTGACGCGTTTACTAGCGGGAGGGCCAATGAGCAGTTCTTC.

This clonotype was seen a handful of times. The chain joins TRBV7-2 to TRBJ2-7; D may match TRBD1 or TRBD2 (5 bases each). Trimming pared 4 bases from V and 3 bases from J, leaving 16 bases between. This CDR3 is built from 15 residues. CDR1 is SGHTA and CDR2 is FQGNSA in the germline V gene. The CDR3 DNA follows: TGTGCCAGCAGCTATAGGGACGATGCGATCTACGAGCAGTACTTC. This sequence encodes CASSYRDDAIYEQYF.

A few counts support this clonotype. CDR3 DNA: TGTGCCAGCAGTTTAAGGGCCCGCACAGATACGCAGTATTTT. Its protein is CASSLRARTDTQYF. This sequence joins TRBV27 and TRBJ2-3; D is unresolved. Germline V lookup: CDR1 MNHEY, CDR2 SMNVEV (reference sequence). The ends were cut back, 2 bases at V and 1 base at J, with 7 bases in the middle. This CDR3 region has 14 residues.

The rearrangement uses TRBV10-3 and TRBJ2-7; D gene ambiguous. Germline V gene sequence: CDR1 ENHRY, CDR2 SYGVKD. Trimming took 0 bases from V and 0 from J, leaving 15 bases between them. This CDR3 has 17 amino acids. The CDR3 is CAISESVWESRSYEQYF. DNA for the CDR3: TGTGCCATCAGTGAGTCGGTTTGGGAATCCCGCTCCTACGAGCAGTACTTC.

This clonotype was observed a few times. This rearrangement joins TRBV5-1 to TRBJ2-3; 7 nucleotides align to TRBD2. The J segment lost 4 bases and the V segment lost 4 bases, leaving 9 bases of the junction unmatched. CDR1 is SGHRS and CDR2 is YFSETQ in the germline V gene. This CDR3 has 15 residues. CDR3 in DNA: TGCGCCAGCAGCAGGGGACTAACGACGGCAGATACGCAGTATTTT. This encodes CASSRGLTTADTQYF.

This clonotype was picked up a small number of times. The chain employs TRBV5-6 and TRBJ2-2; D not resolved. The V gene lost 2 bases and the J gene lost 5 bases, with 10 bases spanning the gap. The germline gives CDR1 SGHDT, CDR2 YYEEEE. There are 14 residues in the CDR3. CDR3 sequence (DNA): TGTGCCAGCAGCTTCGGGCTAGAAACCGGGGAGCTGTTTTTT. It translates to CASSFGLETGELFF.

CDR3 DNA: TGTGCCATCAGTTGGACAGGTTCTAGCTCCTACGAGCAGTACTTC. Its protein product is CAISWTGSSSYEQYF. The chain couples TRBV10-3 to TRBJ2-7; 7 nucleotides line up with TRBD1. With 5 bases clipped from V and 0 bases from J, the junction kept 7 bases outside the gene matches. CDR3 length equals 15 residues. From germline, CDR1 is ENHRY and CDR2 SYGVKD.

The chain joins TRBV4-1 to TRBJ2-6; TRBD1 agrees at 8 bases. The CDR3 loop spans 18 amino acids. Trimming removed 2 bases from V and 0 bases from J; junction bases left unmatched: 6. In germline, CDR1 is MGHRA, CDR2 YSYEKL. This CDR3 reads CASSQLQGAASGANVLTF. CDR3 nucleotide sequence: TGCGCCAGCAGCCAACTCCAGGGGGCAGCCTCTGGGGCCAACGTCCTGACTTTC.

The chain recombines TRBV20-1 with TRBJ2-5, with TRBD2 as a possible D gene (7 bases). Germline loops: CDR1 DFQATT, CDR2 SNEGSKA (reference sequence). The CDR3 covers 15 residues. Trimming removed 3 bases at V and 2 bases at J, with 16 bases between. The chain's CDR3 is CSASTGTTIQETQYF. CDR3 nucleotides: TGCAGTGCTAGTACAGGGACTACCATACAAGAGACCCAGTACTTC.

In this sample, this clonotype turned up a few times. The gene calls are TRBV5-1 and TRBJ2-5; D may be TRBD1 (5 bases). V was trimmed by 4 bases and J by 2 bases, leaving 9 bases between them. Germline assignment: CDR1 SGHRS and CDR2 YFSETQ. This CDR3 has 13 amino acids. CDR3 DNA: TGCGCCAGCAGCCACGACAGACAAGAGACCCAGTACTTC. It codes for CASSHDRQETQYF. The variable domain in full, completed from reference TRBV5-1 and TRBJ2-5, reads KAGVTQTPRYLIKTRGQQVTLSCSPISGHRSVSWYQQTPGQGLQFLFEYFSETQRNKGNFPGRFSGRQFSNSRSEMNVSTLELGDSALYLCASSHDRQETQYFGPGTRLLVL.

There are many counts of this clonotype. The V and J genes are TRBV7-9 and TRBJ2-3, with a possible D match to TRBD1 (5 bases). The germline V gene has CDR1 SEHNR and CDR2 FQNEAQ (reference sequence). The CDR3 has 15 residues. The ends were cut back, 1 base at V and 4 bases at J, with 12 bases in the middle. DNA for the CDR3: TGTGCCAGCAGCTTAGGGCAGGGAACAGCAGATACGCAGTATTTT. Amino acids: CASSLGQGTADTQYF.

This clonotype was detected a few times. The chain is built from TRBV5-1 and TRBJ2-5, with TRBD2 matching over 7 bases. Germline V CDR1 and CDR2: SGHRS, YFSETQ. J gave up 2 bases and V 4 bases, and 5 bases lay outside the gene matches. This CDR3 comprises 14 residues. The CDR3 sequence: CASSRAGEQETQYF. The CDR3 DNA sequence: TGCGCCAGCAGCCGGGCGGGGGAGCAAGAGACCCAGTACTTC.

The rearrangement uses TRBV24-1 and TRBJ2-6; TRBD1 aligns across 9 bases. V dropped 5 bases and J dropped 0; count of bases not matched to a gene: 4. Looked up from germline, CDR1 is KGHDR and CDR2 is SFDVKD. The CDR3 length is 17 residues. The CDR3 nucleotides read TGTGCCACCAGTGCCGGGACAGGGTCCTCTGGGGCCAACGTCCTGACTTTC. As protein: CATSAGTGSSGANVLTF.

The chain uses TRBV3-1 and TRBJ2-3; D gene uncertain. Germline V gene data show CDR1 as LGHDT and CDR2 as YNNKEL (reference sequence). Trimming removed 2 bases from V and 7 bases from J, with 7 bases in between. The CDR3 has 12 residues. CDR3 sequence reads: CASSQSENTQYF. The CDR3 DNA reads TGTGCCAGCAGCCAAAGTGAAAATACGCAGTATTTT.

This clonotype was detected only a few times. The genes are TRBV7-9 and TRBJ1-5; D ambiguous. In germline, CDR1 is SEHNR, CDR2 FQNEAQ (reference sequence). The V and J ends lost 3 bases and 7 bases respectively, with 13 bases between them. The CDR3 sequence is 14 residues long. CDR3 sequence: CASSLSSSHQPQHF. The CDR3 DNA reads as TGTGCCAGCAGCTTGTCTTCTTCCCACCAGCCCCAGCATTTT.

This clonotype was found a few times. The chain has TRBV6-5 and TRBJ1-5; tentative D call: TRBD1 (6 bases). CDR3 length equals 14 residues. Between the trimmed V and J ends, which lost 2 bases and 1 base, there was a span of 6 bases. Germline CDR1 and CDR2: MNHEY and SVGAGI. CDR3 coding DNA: TGTGCCAGCAGTTACGACAGGAGCAATCAGCCCCAGCATTTT. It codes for CASSYDRSNQPQHF.